This passage covers 11 T cell receptor beta chains from one sample sequenced in a study of blood T cell repertoires in COVID-19. This table comes from immunoSEQ multiplex PCR, and its TCRdb copy is limited to in-frame clones, with some not included. The repertoire holds approximately 380,000 clones, roughly nine tenths seen once, with 0.7% to 0.95% in the top ten. The specimen was PBMCs or T cells enriched from blood (not recorded which). The receptor set was obtained from a woman aged 40-49 years who had been exposed to COVID-19.

This sequence joins TRBV19 and TRBJ1-5; no clear D. V lost 5 bases, J lost 3 bases, and 8 bases lay in between. Looked up from germline, CDR1 is LNHDA and CDR2 is SQIVND (reference sequence). The CDR3 runs to 13 residues. The CDR3 bases are TGTGCCAGTAGTCCCCGGGTCAATCAGCCCCAGCATTTT. Its protein is CASSPRVNQPQHF.

V and J are TRBV4-3 and TRBJ1-3; D gene uncertain. The V and J ends lost 0 bases and 0 bases respectively, with 9 bases between them. Germline V CDR1 and CDR2: LGHNA, YSLEER. The CDR3 sequence is 16 residues long. The DNA of the CDR3 is TGCGCCAGCAGCCAAGATAACAGCTTCTCTGGAAACACCATATATTTT. Its protein product is CASSQDNSFSGNTIYF.

The chain is built from TRBV11-2 and TRBJ1-2; 7 bases match TRBD1. Per the germline V gene, CDR1 is SGHAT and CDR2 is FQNNGV. Trimming took 1 base from V and 0 from J; bases not matched to a gene: 5. The CDR3 is made up of 16 amino acids. CDR3 coding DNA: TGTGCCAGCAGCTTAGGGGACAGCAAAGCTAACTATGGCTACACCTTC. Protein sequence: CASSLGDSKANYGYTF.

This chain joins TRBV15 and TRBJ2-1; TRBD1 matches at 9 bases. The junction had 8 bases not matched to a gene; V was cut back by 5 bases and J by 6 bases. This CDR3 is 15 amino acids long. Germline CDR1 LNHNV, CDR2 YYDKDF (reference sequence). Here the CDR3 reads CATSGVGTGFNEQFF. The CDR3 DNA reads TGTGCCACCAGCGGAGTAGGGACAGGGTTCAATGAGCAGTTCTTC.

The chain uses TRBV19 and TRBJ1-1; no firm D call. Trimming removed 5 bases at V and 4 bases at J, with 14 bases between. The CDR3 sequence is 14 residues long. Germline CDR1 reads LNHDA; CDR2 reads SQIVND (reference sequence). CDR3 bases: TGTGCCAGTAGTCGTAGTGATGCCGTCACTGAAGCTTTCTTT. Protein: CASSRSDAVTEAFF. Using reference TRBV19 and TRBJ1-1 for the parts outside the CDR3, the full variable domain is DGGITQSPKYLFRKEGQNVTLSCEQNLNHDAMYWYRQDPGQGLRLIYYSQIVNDFQKGDIAEGYSVSREKKESFPLTVTSAQKNPTAFYLCASSRSDAVTEAFFGQGTRLTVV.

The gene calls are TRBV30 and TRBJ2-7; 7 bases match TRBD2. CDR1 GTSNPN and CDR2 SVGIG come from the germline V gene (reference sequence). The CDR3 contains 13 residues. V shed 2 bases and J 3 bases; nucleotides not matched to a gene: 4. In DNA, the CDR3 is TGTGCCTGGAGTTTCGGGGAGGGCTACGAGCAGTACTTC. This sequence encodes CAWSFGEGYEQYF.

The chain links TRBV18 to TRBJ2-1, with a possible D match to TRBD1 (6 bases). This CDR3 has 14 residues. Trimming took 6 bases from V and 2 from J, leaving 11 bases between them. Per germline, CDR1 KGHSH and CDR2 LQKENI. This chain's CDR3 is CASSSGTTYNEQFF. In DNA, the CDR3 is TGTGCCAGCTCCTCCGGGACAACCTACAATGAGCAGTTCTTC.

This clone was observed a few times. CDR3 residues: CASSSPGQGASNDEQFF. In DNA, the CDR3 is TGTGCCAGCAGCTCCCCCGGCCAGGGGGCGAGTAACGATGAGCAGTTCTTC. The rearrangement uses TRBV7-3 and TRBJ2-1, with 8 bases lining up with TRBD1. Germline CDR1 is SGHTA and CDR2 is FQGTGA. The CDR3 runs 17 residues. V was clipped by 4 bases and J by 8 bases; unmatched bases: 16.

The V and J genes are TRBV20-1 and TRBJ2-7; possibly TRBD1 for D (5 bases). The V gene's germline CDR1 is DFQATT and CDR2 SNEGSKA (reference sequence). Trimming shortened V by 3 bases and J by 0 bases, and 12 bases separated the two germline ends. The CDR3 extends over 14 amino acids. The CDR3 reads CSASTGRNSYEQYF. The CDR3 nucleotides read TGCAGTGCTAGTACAGGCCGAAACTCCTACGAGCAGTACTTC.

A word on this clone: This specimen includes other DNA sequences encoding the same CDR3. The rearrangement links TRBV18 to TRBJ2-5; possibly TRBD1 for D (6 bases). The CDR3 is made up of 14 amino acids. Deletions cut 0 bases from V and 2 bases from J, with 7 bases between. Germline values: CDR1 KGHSH, CDR2 LQKENI. CDR3 residues: CASSPPGTQETQYF. The CDR3 region has the DNA TGTGCCAGCTCACCACCGGGGACACAAGAGACCCAGTACTTC. Complete variable domain (other parts from reference TRBV18 and TRBJ2-5): NAGVMQNPRHLVRRRGQEARLRCSPMKGHSHVYWYRQLPEEGLKFMVYLQKENIIDESGMPKERFSAEFPKEGPSILRIQQVVRGDSAAYFCASSPPGTQETQYFGPGTRLLVL.

The rearrangement joins TRBV2 to TRBJ2-5, with D perhaps TRBD1 (5 bases). V was pared by 10 bases and J by 4 bases, with 19 bases between. Germline CDR1 is SNHLY and CDR2 is FYNNEI. The CDR3 covers 14 residues. In DNA, the CDR3 is TGTGCCACCGCCGCAGCTTCAGGGCCAGAGACCCAGTACTTC. Residues: CATAAASGPETQYF.